This T cell receptor beta chain was documented in a study of blood T cell repertoires in COVID-19. This clone was found once. The assay was immunoSEQ multiplex PCR, and TCRdb's table has in-frame clones only and misses some. The sample comprises hundreds of thousands of clones, 80% to 90% of which are singletons, and 0.9% to 1.2% rests with the top ten. Either two negative PCRs, clearance, or symptom resolution qualified Cohort 3 donors as recovered. Sequencing was carried out using PBMCs or T cells enriched from blood (not recorded which). This receptor was obtained from a man aged 25 to 40 who had recovered from COVID-19.

CDR3 nucleotides: TGTGCCAGCAGTGCCAACAGGGGTTGGGAGACCCAGTACTTC. Its translation: CASSANRGWETQYF. V and J are TRBV27 and TRBJ2-5, with 7 bases aligning to TRBD1. This CDR3 comprises 14 residues. In germline, CDR1 is MNHEY, CDR2 SMNVEV (reference sequence). V lost 5 bases to trimming and J lost 5 bases; unmatched junction nucleotides: 8.